These 20 T cell receptor beta chains were all obtained from the same sample, sequenced in a study of T cells in Graves' hyperthyroidism and ophthalmopathy. Researchers amplified the TCR beta CDR3 regions from RNA transcripts. A first-round RT-PCR of the TCR CDR3 used the HTBI primer set. Via MiXCR, TCRdb re-called the multiplex PCR reads, giving one row per CDR3 protein. The sample shows 500,000 to 650,000 distinct CDR3 sequences, just under 20% of them seen only once. Sequencing was performed on blood. These receptors were obtained from a man aged 35-49 years with Graves' ophthalmopathy.

The sample holds a few counts of this clonotype. J is TRBJ2-2 and V is TRBV15; 8 positions agree with TRBD1. Germline CDR1 and CDR2: LNHNV and YYDKDF (reference sequence). This CDR3 spans 16 amino acids. V lost 2 bases and J lost 4; bases outside the gene matches: 6. CDR3 in amino acids: CATSRQTGVGTGELFF. The CDR3 nucleotides are TGTGCCACCAGCAGACAGACAGGGGTCGGCACCGGGGAGCTGTTTTTT.

This clonotype has more than one count but fewer than ten. The gene calls are TRBV27 and TRBJ1-2; D uncertain. Germline V lookup: CDR1 MNHEY, CDR2 SMNVEV (reference sequence). Trimming shortened V by 4 bases and J by 5 bases, and 11 bases separated the two germline ends. CDR3 size: 13 residues. Here the CDR3 DNA reads TGTGCCAGCAGTTCCTTCAATGGGTATGGCTACACCTTC. This encodes CASSSFNGYGYTF.

Ten or more counts support this clonotype. The V and J genes are TRBV12-3 or TRBV12-4 and TRBJ2-1, with 11 nucleotides matching TRBD2. The V segment lost 6 bases and the J segment 6 bases; nucleotides outside the gene matches: 10. The CDR3 is 16 amino acids. The CDR3: CASRGRGTSGLNEQFF. The CDR3 nucleotides are TGTGCCAGCAGGGGCCGGGGGACTAGCGGACTCAATGAGCAGTTCTTC.

This clonotype was observed at least ten times. The rearrangement uses TRBV11-2 and TRBJ1-1; 7 bases agree with TRBD1. This CDR3 is 15 amino acids long. V was pared by 0 bases and J by 1 base, with 2 bases of the junction left unmatched. CDR1 is SGHAT and CDR2 is FQNNGV in the germline V gene. The CDR3 is CASSLDGTANTEAFF. The CDR3 bases are TGTGCCAGCAGCTTAGATGGGACAGCGAACACTGAAGCTTTCTTT.

The chain uses TRBV4-1 and TRBJ2-5; D unclear. Trimming removed 2 bases from V and 2 bases from J, with 9 bases in between. CDR1 and CDR2 (germline): MGHRA, YSYEKL. The CDR3 spans 14 residues. The CDR3 loop is CASSQIQEQETQYF. CDR3 DNA sequence: TGCGCCAGCAGCCAAATCCAGGAACAAGAGACCCAGTACTTC.

This clonotype was picked up a small number of times. The chain is built from TRBV20-1 and TRBJ1-2, with 7 bases identical to TRBD1. The CDR3 sequence is 15 residues long. V dropped 2 bases and J dropped 1; count of bases not matched to a gene: 7. Germline lookup yields CDR1 DFQATT and CDR2 SNEGSKA (reference sequence). This chain's CDR3 is CSARPLDRVNYGYTF. The CDR3 DNA reads TGCAGTGCTAGACCCCTCGACAGGGTTAACTATGGCTACACCTTC.

This clonotype was seen a handful of times. The chain uses TRBV9 and TRBJ1-2; the D is unclear. V shed 2 bases and J shed 0 bases, with 14 bases lying between them. This CDR3 contains 16 residues. Per germline, CDR1 SGDLS and CDR2 YYNGEE. The DNA of the CDR3 is TGTGCCAGCAGCGTGGCATTCGGGAATACTAACTATGGCTACACCTTC. Amino acid sequence: CASSVAFGNTNYGYTF.

The genes are TRBV20-1 and TRBJ1-6; D is possibly TRBD1 (5 bases). CDR3 length: 17 residues. V was shortened by 1 base and J by 5 bases, with 18 bases between the two germline ends. Germline-derived CDR1 and CDR2 are DFQATT and SNEGSKA (reference sequence). Here the CDR3 reads CSARGGEEGGDNSPLHF. CDR3 DNA sequence: TGCAGTGCTAGAGGGGGCGAGGAGGGCGGCGATAATTCACCCCTCCACTTT.

The chain uses TRBV5-1 and TRBJ2-1; 8 bases are a match to TRBD1. Germline values: CDR1 SGHRS, CDR2 YFSETQ. This CDR3 comprises 15 residues. V gave up 2 bases and J gave up 5 bases; unmatched junction bases: 6. The CDR3 reads CASSFWTGSDNEQFF. CDR3 bases: TGCGCCAGCAGCTTCTGGACAGGGAGCGACAATGAGCAGTTCTTC.

The J gene is TRBJ2-3, the V gene TRBV29-1; no reliable D call. The CDR3 spans 15 residues. The germline V and J ends were trimmed by 6 bases and 5 bases, with 21 bases remaining between them. Germline CDR1 reads SQVTM; CDR2 reads ANQGSEA. The CDR3 DNA is TGCAGCGTGGAGAAGTCGGACCCACTCCGAGATACGCAGTATTTT. Protein: CSVEKSDPLRDTQYF.

The rearrangement links TRBV20-1 to TRBJ2-3; 8 bases align to TRBD2. Trimming at V came to 6 bases and at J to 0 bases, leaving 11 bases not matched to a gene. The CDR3 has 16 amino acids. Per germline, CDR1 DFQATT and CDR2 SNEGSKA (reference sequence). For the CDR3, the DNA is TGCAGTGCCGCGCGGGGGAGCGGGAGAAGCACAGATACGCAGTATTTT. Amino acids: CSAARGSGRSTDTQYF.

This clonotype was detected once. V gene TRBV29-1 combines with J gene TRBJ2-2, with 13 bases fitting TRBD2. The germline CDR1 and CDR2 sequences are SQVTM and ANQGSEA. V was clipped by 7 bases and J by 0 bases; unmatched bases: 5. The CDR3 loop spans 16 amino acids. In nucleotides, the CDR3 is TGCAGCGCGGGGACTAGCGGGACCGCGAACACCGGGGAGCTGTTTTTT. Translated, it gives CSAGTSGTANTGELFF.

This clonotype was seen a few times. V usage is TRBV6-1 and J usage is TRBJ2-3; D may match TRBD1 or TRBD2 (6 bases each). Trimming pared 7 bases from V and 5 bases from J, leaving 22 bases between. CDR3 length: 16 amino acids. Per germline, CDR1 MNHNS and CDR2 SASEGT. CDR3 DNA sequence: TGTGCCAGCAAGGGGGAAGTGGGGGCCGGGGGAGATACGCAGTATTTT. Translating it yields CASKGEVGAGGDTQYF.

CDR3 amino acids: CASSLGQGRQMNTEAFF. The CDR3 DNA reads as TGTGCCAGCAGCCTAGGACAGGGGCGACAAATGAACACTGAAGCTTTCTTT. The genes are TRBV12-3 or TRBV12-4 and TRBJ1-1, with 9 bases aligning to TRBD1. Germline trimming cut 6 bases from V and 0 bases from J; bases unmatched to any gene: 11. This CDR3 region has 17 residues.

This clonotype occurred a few times. V is TRBV13 and J is TRBJ2-7; D is undetermined. The germline CDR1 and CDR2 sequences are PRHDT and FYEKMQ (reference sequence). With 2 bases removed from V and 9 bases from J, the gap between germline ends came to 17 bases. CDR3 length: 14 amino acids. The CDR3: CASSLRVKSLAQYF. CDR3 DNA sequence: TGTGCCAGCAGCTTAAGGGTGAAATCTTTGGCGCAGTACTTC.

The table lists this clonotype with many counts. This chain uses TRBV2 with TRBJ2-3; 7 bases match TRBD2. This CDR3 is 15 amino acids long. Germline CDR1 reads SNHLY; CDR2 reads FYNNEI. V lost 6 bases to trimming and J lost 0 bases; unmatched junction nucleotides: 6. CDR3 in amino acids: CASRRGGASTDTQYF. DNA for the CDR3: TGTGCCAGCAGGCGCGGGGGTGCTAGCACAGATACGCAGTATTTT.

This clonotype was counted at least ten times. The gene calls are TRBV3-1 and TRBJ1-2; a possible D gene is TRBD1 (6 bases). Germline CDR1 LGHDT, CDR2 YNNKEL (reference sequence). V was clipped by 3 bases and J by 8 bases, with 16 bases between them. The CDR3 totals 14 residues. CDR3 amino acids: CASSHDTGKRGYTF. For the CDR3, the DNA is TGTGCCAGCAGCCACGATACAGGGAAACGAGGCTACACCTTC. Based on the CDR3 plus reference TRBV3-1 and TRBJ1-2, the full variable domain is DTAVSQTPKYLVTQMGNDKSIKCEQNLGHDTMYWYKQDSKKFLKIMFSYNNKELIINETVPNRFSPKSPDKAHLNLHINSLELGDSAVYFCASSHDTGKRGYTFGSGTRLTVV.

The V and J genes are TRBV30 and TRBJ2-7; D gene ambiguous. Germline V gene lookup returns CDR1 GTSNPN and CDR2 SVGIG (reference sequence). The CDR3 is 13 amino acids. V lost 2 bases to trimming and J lost 1 base, with 9 bases between them. In DNA form, the CDR3 reads TGTGCCTGGAGTCAGGCAGCTTCCTACGAGCAGTACTTC. This gives the protein CAWSQAASYEQYF.

V and J are TRBV24-1 and TRBJ2-1; the D is unclear. V was trimmed by 6 bases and J by 15 bases, leaving 23 bases between them. Germline V gives CDR1 KGHDR, CDR2 SFDVKD. The CDR3 consists of 14 residues. CDR3 nucleotides: TGTGCCACCAGTCCCAGCCCGGTCGTCTATGGGTCGTTCTTC. Amino acid sequence: CATSPSPVVYGSFF.

This chain links TRBV24-1 with TRBJ1-4, with D maybe TRBD1 (6 bases). V was shortened by 12 bases and J by 6 bases, with 13 bases between the two germline ends. The CDR3 length is 12 residues. Germline CDR1 and CDR2: KGHDR and SFDVKD. The CDR3 here is CAHDRQYEKLFF. In nucleotides, the CDR3 is TGTGCCCACGACAGGCAGTATGAAAAACTGTTTTTT.